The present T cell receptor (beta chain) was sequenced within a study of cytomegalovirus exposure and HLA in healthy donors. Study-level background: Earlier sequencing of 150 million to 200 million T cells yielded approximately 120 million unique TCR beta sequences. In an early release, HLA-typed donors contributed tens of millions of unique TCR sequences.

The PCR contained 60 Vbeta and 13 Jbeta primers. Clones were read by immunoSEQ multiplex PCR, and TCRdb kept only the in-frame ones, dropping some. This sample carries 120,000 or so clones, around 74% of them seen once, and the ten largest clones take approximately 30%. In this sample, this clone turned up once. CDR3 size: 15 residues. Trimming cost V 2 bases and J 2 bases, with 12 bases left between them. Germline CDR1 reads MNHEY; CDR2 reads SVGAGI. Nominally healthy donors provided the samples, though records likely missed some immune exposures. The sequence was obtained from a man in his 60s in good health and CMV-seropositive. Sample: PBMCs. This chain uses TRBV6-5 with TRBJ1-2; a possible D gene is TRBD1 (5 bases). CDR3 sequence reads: CASSYLGDRNYGYTF. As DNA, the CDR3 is TGTGCCAGCAGTTACCTAGGAGACAGAAACTATGGCTACACCTTC.